This T cell receptor beta chain is from a study of blood T cell repertoires in COVID-19. Losses at the gene ends were 5 bases for V and 7 bases for J; bases not matched to a gene: 6. The germline CDR1 and CDR2 sequences are LNHNV and YYDKDF (reference sequence). The CDR3 consists of 14 residues. Clones were read by immunoSEQ multiplex PCR, and TCRdb kept only the in-frame ones, dropping some. The repertoire holds under 450,000 clones, with more than 70% as singletons. The rearrangement uses TRBV15 and TRBJ1-4; 8 bases map to TRBD1. The clonotype was recovered from a woman aged 45-60 years with COVID-19, enrolled during active disease. Sequenced material: peripheral blood. CDR3 nucleotide sequence: TGTGCCACCAGCGTAATGGACAGGGCTGAAAAACTGTTTTTT. Translation gives CATSVMDRAEKLFF.